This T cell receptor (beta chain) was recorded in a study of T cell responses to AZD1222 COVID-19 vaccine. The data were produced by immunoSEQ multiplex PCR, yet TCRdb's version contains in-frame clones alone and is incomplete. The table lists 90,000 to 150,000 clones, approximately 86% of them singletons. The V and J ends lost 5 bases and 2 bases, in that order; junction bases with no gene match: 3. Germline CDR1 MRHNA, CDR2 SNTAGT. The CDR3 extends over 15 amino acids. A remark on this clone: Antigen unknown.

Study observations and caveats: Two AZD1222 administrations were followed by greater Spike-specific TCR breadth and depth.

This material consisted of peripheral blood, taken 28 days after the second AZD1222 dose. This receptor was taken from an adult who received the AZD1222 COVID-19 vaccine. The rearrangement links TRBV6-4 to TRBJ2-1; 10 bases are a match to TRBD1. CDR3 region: CASSPTGGPYNEQFF. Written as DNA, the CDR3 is TGTGCCAGCAGTCCGACAGGGGGCCCCTACAATGAGCAGTTCTTC.